This T cell receptor (beta chain) was captured by sequencing in a study of beta chain features in type 1 diabetes. CDR3 length equals 13 residues. The J segment lost 7 bases and the V segment lost 7 bases, leaving 6 bases of the junction unmatched. Germline loops: CDR1 SEHNR, CDR2 FQNEAQ (reference sequence). This clone has only a few counts. Investigators reverse transcribed all isolated RNA, so they sequenced expressed TCRB transcripts. Assay used: immunoSEQ multiplex PCR; TCRdb lists only in-frame clones, some missing. The data show roughly 500,000 clones, 30% seen once. The J gene is TRBJ1-1, the V gene TRBV7-9; 10 bases match TRBD1. This TCR was recovered from a man aged 18 to 30 in good health. The material sequenced was naive CD4+ T cells from blood. The CDR3, as DNA: TGTGCCAGCAACCAAGGACAGGGGGTTGAAGCTTTCTTT. This encodes CASNQGQGVEAFF.